These T cell receptor beta chains were read from a single sample in a study of T-cell reconstitution after alpha-beta-depleted transplantation in children. TCRdb redid the calling of the PCR reads with MiXCR, one entry per CDR3 protein. The table has some 840,000 distinct CDR3 sequences, about 15% seen once. The sample consisted of PBMCs, mostly from graft donor cells, taken 360 days after TCRalphabeta/CD19-depleted stem cell transplant. The receptors stem from a male patient aged 5 to 17 who had a stem cell transplant for acute lymphoblastic leukemia, so the T cells may come from the graft donor. CDR3s include the opening cysteine and the closing phenylalanine or tryptophan. Each record gives: J gene, clone size, D gene, V gene, CDR3 DNA, CDR3 protein. D genes are given only for firm matches. Where a row states a size, it is once, few, many or the class of an expanded clone; other rows omit it.

>TRBJ2-1|many|TRBD2|TRBV12-3/TRBV12-4
TGTGCCAGCAGTCCCCTGGGACTAGCGACCTACAATGAGCAGTTCTTC
CASSPLGLATYNEQFF
>TRBJ2-2|-|-|TRBV7-9
TGTGCCAGCACAGGACCAAGATCGAACACCGGGGAGCTGTTTTTT
CASTGPRSNTGELFF
>TRBJ2-7|few|-|TRBV10-3
TGTGCCATCAGTGAGCCAAGACTAGGAGCCTACGAGCAGTACTTC
CAISEPRLGAYEQYF
>TRBJ2-2|many|-|TRBV11-2
TGTGCCAGCAGTCCTAATCCCGGGGAGCTGTTTTTT
CASSPNPGELFF
>TRBJ2-7|-|TRBD1|TRBV7-2
TGTGCCAGCAGCTTACGGGACAGGGTAGTATACGAGCAGTACTTC
CASSLRDRVVYEQYF
>TRBJ2-2|once|TRBD1|TRBV20-1
TGCAGTGCTGCCGGGACAGGGAACACCGGGGAGCTGTTTTTT
CSAAGTGNTGELFF
>TRBJ2-2|-|TRBD2|TRBV29-1
TGCAGCGTTGTATTAGCGGGAGGGCCCGGGGAGCTGTTTTTT
CSVVLAGGPGELFF
>TRBJ2-7|few|-|TRBV2
TGTGCCAGCAGTGAAGACAGGTTTTTCCCTTACGAGCAGTACTTC
CASSEDRFFPYEQYF
>TRBJ1-2|few|-|TRBV6-5
TGTGCCAGCAGTCTAGCCGAACTAGGATACTATGGCTACACCTTC
CASSLAELGYYGYTF
>TRBJ2-7|-|TRBD1|TRBV30
TGTGCCTGGAAGAATAGTCTACTCCGGCCAGGGGGCTCCTACGAGCAGTACTTC
CAWKNSLLRPGGSYEQYF
>TRBJ2-5|many|-|TRBV12-3/TRBV12-4
TGTGCCAGCAGTTTTTTACAGGGACTGGAAGAGACCCAGTACTTC
CASSFLQGLEETQYF
>TRBJ2-7|-|-|TRBV9
TGTGCCAGCAGCGTAGAGCCAGACCACCCAACACCCTACGAGCAGTACTTC
CASSVEPDHPTPYEQYF
>TRBJ2-3|few|-|TRBV10-1
TGCGCCAGCAGTGCAAGGAAAGGGAGCACAGATACGCAGTATTTT
CASSARKGSTDTQYF
>TRBJ2-7|-|TRBD2|TRBV5-1
TGCGCCAGCAGCTCTGGTTGGACTAGCGGAACCTACGAGCAGTACTTC
CASSSGWTSGTYEQYF
>TRBJ2-4|few|-|TRBV10-3
TGTGCCATCAGTGAGTCGAGGGGGACGACAAACATTCAGTACTTC
CAISESRGTTNIQYF
>TRBJ2-1|few|TRBD2|TRBV5-1
TGCGCCAGCACCGGGGGACTAGCGGGAGTCTACAATGAGCAGTTCTTC
CASTGGLAGVYNEQFF
>TRBJ1-1|-|-|TRBV5-1
TGCGCCAGCAGCTTGTTGGGAGGGGTAGGTGAAGCTTTCTTT
CASSLLGGVGEAFF
>TRBJ2-1|few|TRBD2|TRBV5-1
TGCGCCAGCAGCTTGGCCGGGACTAGGAGTAATGAGCAGTTCTTC
CASSLAGTRSNEQFF
>TRBJ2-2|few|TRBD1|TRBV24-1
TGTGCCACCAGTGATTTCGGGACAGGGGACACCGGGGAGCTGTTTTTT
CATSDFGTGDTGELFF
>TRBJ1-1|-|-|TRBV10-3
TGTGCCATCAGTGAAGGTGAGGAACCCCACTTT
CAISEGEEPHF
>TRBJ1-3|-|-|TRBV15
TGTGCCACCAGCAGAGATGATTGGGGGGCGTTCGGAAACACCATATATTTT
CATSRDDWGAFGNTIYF
>TRBJ2-5|-|-|TRBV6-1
TGTGCCAGCAGTGAAGTTGCAGACCAAGAGACCCAGTACTTC
CASSEVADQETQYF
>TRBJ2-5|-|-|TRBV7-8
TGTGCCAGCAGACCACGGCTCGGGAAAGAGACCCAGTACTTC
CASRPRLGKETQYF
>TRBJ2-7|-|-|TRBV12-3/TRBV12-4
TGTGCCAGCAGTTCGGGGGTGGGGGAGCAGTACTTC
CASSSGVGEQYF
>TRBJ2-3|many|TRBD2|TRBV9
TGTGCCAGCTCCAAAGCCATTGCCGGGAGGGCAGATACGCAGTATTTT
CASSKAIAGRADTQYF
>TRBJ1-2|few|-|TRBV7-9
TGTGCCAGCAGCTTAGCGCGCCAGGGTTGGGTCGGCTACACCTTC
CASSLARQGWVGYTF
>TRBJ2-3|-|-|TRBV9
TGTGCCAGCAGCGTATTGAGGACCACAGATACGCAGTATTTT
CASSVLRTTDTQYF
>TRBJ2-3|-|-|TRBV5-1
TGCGCCAGCAGCAAAACCCGGGCTGACACAGATACGCAGTATTTT
CASSKTRADTDTQYF
>TRBJ2-1|many|-|TRBV5-1
TGCGCCAGCAATGTGGCTAGCGAGGTGAATGAGCAGTTCTTC
CASNVASEVNEQFF
>TRBJ2-7|-|-|TRBV9
TGTGCCAGCAGCGCCGGGTCCGTTGGCTACGAGCAGTACTTC
CASSAGSVGYEQYF
>TRBJ1-2|-|TRBD1|TRBV3-1
TGTGCCAGCAGCCAAGAAGACAGGGGGCGTACAGCTAACTATGGCTACACCTTC
CASSQEDRGRTANYGYTF
>TRBJ2-1|few|TRBD2|TRBV9
TGTGCCAGCAGCGTCACTAGCGGGAGAGTGAATGAGCAGTTCTTC
CASSVTSGRVNEQFF
>TRBJ2-7|few|TRBD2|TRBV9
TGTGCCAGCAGCGCTAGCGGTACCTACGAGCAGTACTTC
CASSASGTYEQYF
>TRBJ2-1|-|-|TRBV19
TGTGCCAGTAAAGGGGCAGGGCGGAGCTCCTACAATGAGCAGTTCTTC
CASKGAGRSSYNEQFF
>TRBJ2-1|-|TRBD1|TRBV14
TGTGCCAGCAGCCCGATTCCGGGACAGGCCTACAATGAGCAGTTCTTC
CASSPIPGQAYNEQFF
>TRBJ2-7|-|-|TRBV15
TGTGCCACCAGCAGTCTACACGAGCAGTACTTC
CATSSLHEQYF
>TRBJ2-7|many|TRBD2|TRBV29-1
TGCAGCGTTCAACGACTAGCGGGCTACGAGCAGTACTTC
CSVQRLAGYEQYF